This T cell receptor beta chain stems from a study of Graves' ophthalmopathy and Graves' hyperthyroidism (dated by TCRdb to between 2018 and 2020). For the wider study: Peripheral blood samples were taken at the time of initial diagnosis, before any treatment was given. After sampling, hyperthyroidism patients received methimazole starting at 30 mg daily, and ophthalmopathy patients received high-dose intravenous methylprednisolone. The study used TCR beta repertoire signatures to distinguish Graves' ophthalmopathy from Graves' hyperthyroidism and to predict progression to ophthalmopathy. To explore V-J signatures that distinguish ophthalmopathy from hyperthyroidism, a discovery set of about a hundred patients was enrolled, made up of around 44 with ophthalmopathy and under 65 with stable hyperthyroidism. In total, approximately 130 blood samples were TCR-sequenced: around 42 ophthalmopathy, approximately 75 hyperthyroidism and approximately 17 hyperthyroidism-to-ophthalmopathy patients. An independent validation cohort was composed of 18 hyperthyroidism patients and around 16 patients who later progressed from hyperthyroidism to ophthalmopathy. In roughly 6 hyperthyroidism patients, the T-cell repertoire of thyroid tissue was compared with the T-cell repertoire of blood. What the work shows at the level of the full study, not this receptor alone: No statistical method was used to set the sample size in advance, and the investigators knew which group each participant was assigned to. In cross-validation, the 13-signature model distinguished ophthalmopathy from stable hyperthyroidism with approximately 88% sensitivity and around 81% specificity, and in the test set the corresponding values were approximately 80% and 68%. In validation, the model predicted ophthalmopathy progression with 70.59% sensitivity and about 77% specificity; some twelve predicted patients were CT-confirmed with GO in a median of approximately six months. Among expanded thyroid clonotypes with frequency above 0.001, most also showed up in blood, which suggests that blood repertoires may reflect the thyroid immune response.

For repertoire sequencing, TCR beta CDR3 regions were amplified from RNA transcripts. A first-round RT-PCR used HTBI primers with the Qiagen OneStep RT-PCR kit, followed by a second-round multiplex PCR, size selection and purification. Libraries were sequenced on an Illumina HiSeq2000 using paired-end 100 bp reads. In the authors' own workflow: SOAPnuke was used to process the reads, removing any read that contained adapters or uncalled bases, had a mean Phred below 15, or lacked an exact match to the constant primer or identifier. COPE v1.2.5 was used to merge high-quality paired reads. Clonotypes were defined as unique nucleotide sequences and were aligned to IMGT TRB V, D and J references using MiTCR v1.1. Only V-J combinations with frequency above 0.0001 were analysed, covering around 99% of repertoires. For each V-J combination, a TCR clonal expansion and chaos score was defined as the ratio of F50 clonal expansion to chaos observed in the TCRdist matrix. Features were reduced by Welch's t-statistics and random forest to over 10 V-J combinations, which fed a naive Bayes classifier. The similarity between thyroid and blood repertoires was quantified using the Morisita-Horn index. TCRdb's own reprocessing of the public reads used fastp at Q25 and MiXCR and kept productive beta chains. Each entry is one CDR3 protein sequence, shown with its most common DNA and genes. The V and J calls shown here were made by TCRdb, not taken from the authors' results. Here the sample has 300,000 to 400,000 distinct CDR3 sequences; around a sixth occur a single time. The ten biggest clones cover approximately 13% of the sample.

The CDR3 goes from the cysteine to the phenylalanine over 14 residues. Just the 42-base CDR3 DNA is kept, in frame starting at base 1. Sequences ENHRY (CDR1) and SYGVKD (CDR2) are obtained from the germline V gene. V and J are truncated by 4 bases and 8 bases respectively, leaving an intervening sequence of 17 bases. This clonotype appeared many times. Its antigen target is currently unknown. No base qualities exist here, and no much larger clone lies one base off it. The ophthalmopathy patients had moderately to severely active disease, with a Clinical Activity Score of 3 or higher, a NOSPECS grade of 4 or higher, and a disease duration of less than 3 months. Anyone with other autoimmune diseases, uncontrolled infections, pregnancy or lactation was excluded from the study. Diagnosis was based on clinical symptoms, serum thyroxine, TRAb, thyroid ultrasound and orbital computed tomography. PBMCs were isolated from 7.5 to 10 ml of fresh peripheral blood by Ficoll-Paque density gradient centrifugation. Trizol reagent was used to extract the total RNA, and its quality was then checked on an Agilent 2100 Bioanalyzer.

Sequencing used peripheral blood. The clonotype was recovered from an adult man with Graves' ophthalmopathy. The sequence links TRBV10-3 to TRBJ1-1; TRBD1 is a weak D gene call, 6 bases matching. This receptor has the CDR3 CAISARTDPVEAFF. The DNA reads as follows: TGTGCCATCAGTGCGAGGACAGATCCCGTAGAAGCTTTCTTT.